One T cell receptor beta chain is described in this entry. Under the authors' procedure: Estimates of nucleated cell counts were drawn from the amplification of reference gene primers. Only in-frame clones appear in the TCRdb table, and some are missing; sequencing was by immunoSEQ multiplex PCR. From that table come the V and J calls and clone size; the DNA was used to work out D and trimming. Among 200,000 to 250,000 clones, around 90% were seen once, and the ten largest hold approximately 2.6%. V shed 6 bases and J shed 7 bases, with 19 bases lying between them. This CDR3 is built from 16 residues. Germline V gene data show CDR1 as SGHTA and CDR2 as FQGNSA. Seattle enrolled patients during active infection and tracked them longitudinally. This entry is derived from a study of blood T cell repertoires in COVID-19.

The sequence was obtained from a young man with COVID-19, enrolled during active disease. The sample consisted of peripheral blood. This sequence joins TRBV7-2 and TRBJ1-6; maybe TRBD1 (6 bases). CDR3 loop: CASRDNRAGANSPLHF. The CDR3 DNA sequence: TGTGCCAGCAGAGACAACAGGGCTGGGGCAAATTCACCCCTCCACTTT. Supplemented by reference TRBV7-2 and TRBJ1-6, the full variable domain reads GAGVSQSPSNKVTEKGKDVELRCDPISGHTALYWYRQSLGQGLEFLIYFQGNSAPDKSGLPSDRFSAERTGGSVSTLTIQRTQQEDSAVYLCASRDNRAGANSPLHFGNGTRLTVT.